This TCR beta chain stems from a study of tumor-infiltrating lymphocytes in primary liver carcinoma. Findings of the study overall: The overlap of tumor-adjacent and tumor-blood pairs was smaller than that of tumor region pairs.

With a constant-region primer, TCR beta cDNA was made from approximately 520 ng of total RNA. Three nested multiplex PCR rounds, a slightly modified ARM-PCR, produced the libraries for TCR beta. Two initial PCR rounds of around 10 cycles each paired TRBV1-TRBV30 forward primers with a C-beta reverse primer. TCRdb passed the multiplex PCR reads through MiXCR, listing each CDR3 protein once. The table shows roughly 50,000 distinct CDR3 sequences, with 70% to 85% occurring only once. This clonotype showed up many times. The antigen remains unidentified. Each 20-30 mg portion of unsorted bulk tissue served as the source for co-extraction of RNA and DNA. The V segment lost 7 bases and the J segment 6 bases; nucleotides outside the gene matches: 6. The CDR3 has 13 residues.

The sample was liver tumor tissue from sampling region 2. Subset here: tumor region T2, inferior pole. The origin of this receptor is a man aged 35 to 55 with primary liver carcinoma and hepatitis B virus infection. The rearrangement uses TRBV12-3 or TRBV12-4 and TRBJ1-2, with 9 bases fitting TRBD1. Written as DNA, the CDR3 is TGTGCCAGCAACTCCGGGACAGGGAATGGCTACACCTTC. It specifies CASNSGTGNGYTF.